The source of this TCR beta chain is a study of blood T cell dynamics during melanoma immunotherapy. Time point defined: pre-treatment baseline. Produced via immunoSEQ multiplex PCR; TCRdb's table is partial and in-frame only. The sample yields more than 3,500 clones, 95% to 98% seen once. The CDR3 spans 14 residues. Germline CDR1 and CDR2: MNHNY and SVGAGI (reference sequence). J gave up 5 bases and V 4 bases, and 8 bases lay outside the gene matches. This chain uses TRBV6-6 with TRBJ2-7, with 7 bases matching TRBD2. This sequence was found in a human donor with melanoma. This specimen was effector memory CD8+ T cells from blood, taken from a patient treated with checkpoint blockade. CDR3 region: CASSLLADGDEQYF. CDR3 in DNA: TGTGCCAGCAGTTTGCTAGCGGATGGGGACGAGCAGTACTTC.